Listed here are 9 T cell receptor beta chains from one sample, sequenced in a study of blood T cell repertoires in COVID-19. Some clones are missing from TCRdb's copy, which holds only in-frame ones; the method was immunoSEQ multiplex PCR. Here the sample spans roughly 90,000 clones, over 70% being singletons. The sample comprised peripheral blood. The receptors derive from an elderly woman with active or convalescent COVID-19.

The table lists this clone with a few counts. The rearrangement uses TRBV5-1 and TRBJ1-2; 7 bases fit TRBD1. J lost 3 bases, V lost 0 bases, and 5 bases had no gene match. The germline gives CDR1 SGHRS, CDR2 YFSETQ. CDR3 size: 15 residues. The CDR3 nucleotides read TGCGCCAGCAGCTTGGAACAGGGGTGGGACTATGGCTACACCTTC. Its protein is CASSLEQGWDYGYTF.

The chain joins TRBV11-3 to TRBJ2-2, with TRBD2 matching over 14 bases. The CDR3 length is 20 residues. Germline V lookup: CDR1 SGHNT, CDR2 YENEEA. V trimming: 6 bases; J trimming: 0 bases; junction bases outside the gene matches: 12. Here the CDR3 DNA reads TGTGCCAGCAGTATATACGGACTAGCGGGGGGCCCCTCGAACACCGGGGAGCTGTTTTTT. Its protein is CASSIYGLAGGPSNTGELFF.

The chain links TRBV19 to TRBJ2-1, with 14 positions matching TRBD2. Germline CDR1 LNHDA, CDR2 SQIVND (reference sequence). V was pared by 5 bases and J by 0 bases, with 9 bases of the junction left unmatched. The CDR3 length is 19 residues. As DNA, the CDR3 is TGTGCCAGTAGTCCTCTCGGACTAGCGGGGGGTTCCTCCTACAATGAGCAGTTCTTC. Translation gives CASSPLGLAGGSSYNEQFF.

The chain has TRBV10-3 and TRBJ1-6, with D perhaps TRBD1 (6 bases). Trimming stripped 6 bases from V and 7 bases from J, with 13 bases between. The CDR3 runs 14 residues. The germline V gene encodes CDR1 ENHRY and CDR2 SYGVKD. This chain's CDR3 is CAISVTGNNSPLHF. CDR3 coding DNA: TGTGCCATCAGCGTAACAGGGAACAATTCACCCCTCCACTTT.

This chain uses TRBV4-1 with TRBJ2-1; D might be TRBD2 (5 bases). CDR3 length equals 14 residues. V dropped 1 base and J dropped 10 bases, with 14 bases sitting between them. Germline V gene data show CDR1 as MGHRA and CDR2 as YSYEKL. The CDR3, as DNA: TGCGCCAGCAGCCAAGGCGGGCAAGAACGCGAGCAGTTCTTC. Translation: CASSQGGQEREQFF.

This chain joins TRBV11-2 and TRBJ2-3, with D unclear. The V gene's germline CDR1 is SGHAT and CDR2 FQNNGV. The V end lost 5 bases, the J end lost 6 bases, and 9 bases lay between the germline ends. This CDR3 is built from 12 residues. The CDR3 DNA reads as TGTGCCAGCAGCCCGTCGGTGGATACGCAGTATTTT. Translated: CASSPSVDTQYF.

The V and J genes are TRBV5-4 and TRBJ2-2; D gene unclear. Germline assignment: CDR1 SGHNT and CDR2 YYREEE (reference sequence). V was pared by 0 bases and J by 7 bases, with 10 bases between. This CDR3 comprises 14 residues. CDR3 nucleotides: TGTGCCAGCAGCTTGGAAGTGGGCCACGGGGAGCTGTTTTTT. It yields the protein CASSLEVGHGELFF.

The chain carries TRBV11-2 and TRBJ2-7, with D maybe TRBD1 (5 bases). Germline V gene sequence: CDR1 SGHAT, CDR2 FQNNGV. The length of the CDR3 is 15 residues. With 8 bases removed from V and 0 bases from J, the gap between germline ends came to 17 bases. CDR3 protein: CASGGRALFSYEQYF. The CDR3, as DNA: TGTGCCAGCGGCGGCAGGGCCTTATTCTCCTACGAGCAGTACTTC.

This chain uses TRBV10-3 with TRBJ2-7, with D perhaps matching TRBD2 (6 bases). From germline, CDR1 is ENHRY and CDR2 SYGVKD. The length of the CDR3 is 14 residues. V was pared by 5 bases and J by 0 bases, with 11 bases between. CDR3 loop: CAISRLDSSYEQYF. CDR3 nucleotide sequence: TGTGCCATCAGTCGACTAGACAGCTCCTACGAGCAGTACTTC.